This passage covers 27 T cell receptor beta chains from one sample sequenced in a study of cytomegalovirus exposure and HLA in healthy donors. The assay was immunoSEQ multiplex PCR, and TCRdb's table has in-frame clones only and misses some. The sample includes over 85,000 clones, about 95% of them seen just once. Sequencing input: PBMCs. Receptors originate from a woman younger than 35 in good health and CMV-seronegative.

V usage is TRBV23-1 and J usage is TRBJ1-2; maybe TRBD1 (6 bases). TRBV23-1 is designated an ORF whose function remains uncertain. The CDR3 consists of 17 residues. Trimming left V 0 bases short and J 2 bases short, with 16 bases between. CDR3 loop: CASSQSPDSSPNYGYTF. Here the CDR3 DNA reads TGCGCCAGCAGTCAATCCCCGGACAGCTCACCAAACTATGGCTACACCTTC.

V usage is TRBV19 and J usage is TRBJ1-1; D unresolved. Germline-derived CDR1 and CDR2 are LNHDA and SQIVND (reference sequence). The CDR3 runs 13 residues. With 1 base removed from V and 7 bases from J, the gap between germline ends came to 10 bases. Here the CDR3 DNA reads TGTGCCAGTAGTATAGCGTCGGCAGGTGAAGCTTTCTTT. Residues: CASSIASAGEAFF.

The rearrangement uses TRBV29-1 and TRBJ1-2; 8 bases line up with TRBD1. In germline, CDR1 is SQVTM, CDR2 ANQGSEA. The CDR3 loop spans 8 amino acids. The CDR3 region is CQAGQDTF. Here the CDR3 DNA reads TGCCAGGCGGGACAGGACACCTTC.

The CDR3 sequence: CASSLSLNTEAFF. In DNA form, the CDR3 reads TGTGCCAGCAGCTTGTCGCTAAACACTGAAGCTTTCTTT. J is TRBJ1-1 and V is TRBV5-4; D is uncertain. The CDR3 loop spans 13 amino acids. Trimming took off 1 base at V and 2 bases at J, with 6 bases between the two ends. The germline gives CDR1 SGHNT, CDR2 YYREEE (reference sequence).

The chain has TRBV6-1 and TRBJ2-7, with a possible D match to TRBD2 (5 bases). The length of the CDR3 is 14 residues. V lost 0 bases and J lost 2, with 8 bases in between. Germline V lookup: CDR1 MNHNS, CDR2 SASEGT. The CDR3 reads CASSEAGEAYEQYF. Here the CDR3 DNA reads TGTGCCAGCAGTGAAGCGGGAGAAGCCTACGAGCAGTACTTC.

The chain joins TRBV18 to TRBJ2-1, with TRBD2 identical over 8 bases. Germline V lookup: CDR1 KGHSH, CDR2 LQKENI. The junction had 6 bases not matched to a gene; V was cut back by 4 bases and J by 4 bases. The length of the CDR3 is 15 residues. This CDR3 reads CASSLTSGSYNEQFF. CDR3 in DNA: TGTGCCAGCTCACTTACTAGCGGATCATACAATGAGCAGTTCTTC.

The chain carries TRBV4-1 and TRBJ2-1; 8 positions agree with TRBD2. CDR3 length: 15 residues. The J segment lost 6 bases and the V segment lost 4 bases, leaving 8 bases of the junction unmatched. CDR1 is MGHRA, CDR2 YSYEKL, per germline. CDR3 sequence: CASSPQREKGNEQFF. The CDR3 bases are TGCGCCAGCAGCCCCCAGCGGGAGAAGGGCAATGAGCAGTTCTTC.

This clone was seen a single time. The gene calls are TRBV5-1 and TRBJ1-1, with a tentative D call TRBD1 (6 bases). Trimming removed 5 bases from V and 0 bases from J, with 14 bases in between. CDR3 length equals 15 residues. Germline V gives CDR1 SGHRS, CDR2 YFSETQ. CDR3 nucleotide sequence: TGCGCCAGCAGGGAGAGAACAGGGCTGAACACTGAAGCTTTCTTT. Protein product: CASRERTGLNTEAFF.

The rearrangement joins TRBV4-2 to TRBJ1-5; D not resolved. V lost 2 bases and J lost 6, with 11 bases in between. This CDR3 region has 14 residues. CDR1 LGHNA and CDR2 YNFKEQ come from the germline V gene. The CDR3 coding sequence is TGTGCCAGCAGCCAACAAGGATCAGGTCAGCCCCAGCATTTT. It encodes CASSQQGSGQPQHF.

This chain joins TRBV7-2 and TRBJ1-2; no clear D gene. The germline V gene has CDR1 SGHTA and CDR2 FQGNSA. The CDR3 has 14 amino acids. V was shortened by 4 bases and J by 8 bases, with 17 bases between the two germline ends. The CDR3 sequence: CASSSNRGVGGYTF. The DNA for the CDR3 is TGTGCCAGCAGCTCCAATCGCGGGGTAGGGGGCTACACCTTC.

This clone was seen only a few times. The gene calls are TRBV28 and TRBJ2-7, with 11 bases identical to TRBD2. This CDR3 region has 15 residues. The germline V gene has CDR1 MDHEN and CDR2 SYDVKM. The junction had 4 bases not matched to a gene; V was cut back by 6 bases and J by 0 bases. The chain's CDR3 is CASRASGGISYEQYF. The CDR3 DNA sequence: TGTGCCAGCAGAGCTAGCGGGGGGATCTCCTACGAGCAGTACTTC.

The V call is TRBV6-5, the J call TRBJ2-3; TRBD2 aligns across 8 bases. This CDR3 contains 16 residues. V lost 2 bases and J lost 2; bases outside the gene matches: 6. Germline V gene sequence: CDR1 MNHEY, CDR2 SVGAGI. This CDR3 is CASSYTQRGSTDTQYF. CDR3 nucleotides: TGTGCCAGCAGTTACACCCAGCGGGGGTCCACAGATACGCAGTATTTT.

The V call is TRBV5-1, the J call TRBJ1-1; TRBD1 matches at 8 bases. J lost 3 bases, V lost 6 bases, and 10 bases had no gene match. The CDR3 covers 15 residues. Looked up from germline, CDR1 is SGHRS and CDR2 is YFSETQ. The CDR3 coding sequence is TGCGCCAGCACCCTTTTACAGGGGGGAGACACTGAAGCTTTCTTT. This gives the protein CASTLLQGGDTEAFF.

The V gene is TRBV7-8, the J gene TRBJ2-5; weak D call: TRBD1 (5 bases). The V gene's germline CDR1 is SGHVS and CDR2 FQNEAQ. Trimming removed 5 bases from V and 1 base from J, with 11 bases in between. The CDR3 runs to 14 residues. In nucleotides, the CDR3 is TGTGCCAGCAGCCCATACAGGAGCCAAGAGACCCAGTACTTC. This sequence encodes CASSPYRSQETQYF.

V is TRBV5-6 and J is TRBJ1-3; tentative D call: TRBD1 (6 bases). Trimming shortened V by 3 bases and J by 1 base, and 8 bases separated the two germline ends. Germline-derived CDR1 and CDR2 are SGHDT and YYEEEE. The CDR3 totals 14 residues. The CDR3 sequence: CASSSTGSGNTIYF. In nucleotides, the CDR3 is TGTGCCAGCAGCTCGACAGGTTCTGGAAACACCATATATTTT. Looking up the rest from reference TRBV5-6 and TRBJ1-3 gives the full variable domain: DAGVTQSPTHLIKTRGQQVTLRCSPKSGHDTVSWYQQALGQGPQFIFQYYEEEERQRGNFPDRFSGHQFPNYSSELNVNALLLGDSALYLCASSSTGSGNTIYFGEGSWLTVV.

This chain joins TRBV14 and TRBJ2-7; 8 nucleotides match TRBD2. Germline V gives CDR1 SGHDN, CDR2 FVKESK. V was clipped by 5 bases and J by 4 bases; unmatched bases: 10. The length of the CDR3 is 15 residues. The CDR3 DNA follows: TGTGCCAGCAGCTGGGCCTCGGGAGGGACGTACGAGCAGTACTTC. Its protein product is CASSWASGGTYEQYF.

This clone was picked up one time. The rearrangement uses TRBV20-1 and TRBJ1-1, with unresolved D. Germline CDR1 and CDR2: DFQATT and SNEGSKA (reference sequence). The V end lost 0 bases, the J end lost 7 bases, and 6 bases lay between the germline ends. This CDR3 has 11 amino acids. The CDR3 loop is CSAREGSEAFF. CDR3 in DNA: TGCAGTGCTAGAGAGGGCAGTGAAGCTTTCTTT.

V usage is TRBV7-9 and J usage is TRBJ2-7; TRBD2 might be the D (6 bases). Germline loops: CDR1 SEHNR, CDR2 FQNEAQ (reference sequence). The CDR3 is 13 amino acids. The germline V and J ends were trimmed by 1 base and 9 bases, with 13 bases remaining between them. CDR3 sequence: CASSLEEGPGQYF. CDR3 nucleotide sequence: TGTGCCAGCAGCTTAGAGGAGGGGCCGGGGCAGTACTTC.

V usage is TRBV5-6 and J usage is TRBJ1-1; D gene ambiguous. Trimming removed 1 base at V and 5 bases at J, with 6 bases between. From germline, CDR1 is SGHDT and CDR2 YYEEEE. This CDR3 has 12 amino acids. The CDR3 reads CASSLWATEAFF. The CDR3 nucleotides are TGTGCCAGCAGCTTGTGGGCGACTGAAGCTTTCTTT.

The chain has TRBV29-1 and TRBJ2-7; 7 nucleotides align to TRBD1. Trimming took 6 bases from V and 7 from J; bases not matched to a gene: 15. Germline CDR1 is SQVTM and CDR2 is ANQGSEA. The CDR3 is made up of 14 amino acids. Written as DNA, the CDR3 is TGCAGCGTCGAAACGACGACAGGGTTCGGGGAGCAGTACTTC. Translation gives CSVETTTGFGEQYF.

This chain's CDR3 is CASSAAQGGYGYTF. The DNA of the CDR3 is TGTGCCAGCAGCGCCGCACAGGGTGGCTATGGCTACACCTTC. The rearrangement uses TRBV7-6 and TRBJ1-2; D is possibly TRBD1 (6 bases). Germline loops: CDR1 SGHVS, CDR2 FNYEAQ. V was shortened by 5 bases and J by 4 bases, with 14 bases between the two germline ends. The CDR3 has 14 residues.

The chain uses TRBV6-5 and TRBJ2-7; 8 nucleotides agree with TRBD2. The CDR3 runs 14 residues. V was pared by 6 bases and J by 5 bases, with 9 bases of the junction left unmatched. Looked up from germline, CDR1 is MNHEY and CDR2 is SVGAGI. The CDR3 loop is CASSSAGGPHEQYF. As DNA, the CDR3 is TGTGCCAGCAGCTCGGCGGGGGGTCCCCACGAGCAGTACTTC.

The J gene is TRBJ2-1, the V gene TRBV10-1; D is unresolved. The ends were cut back, 2 bases at V and 4 bases at J, with 6 bases in the middle. Germline CDR1 is WNHNN and CDR2 is SYGVQD (reference sequence). This CDR3 spans 13 amino acids. CDR3 region: CASSEVVYNEQFF. The CDR3 bases are TGCGCCAGCAGTGAGGTAGTTTACAATGAGCAGTTCTTC.

The J gene is TRBJ2-5, the V gene TRBV7-3; the D gene is possibly TRBD2 (7 bases). This CDR3 has 14 amino acids. Looked up from germline, CDR1 is SGHTA and CDR2 is FQGTGA. Trimming took 3 bases from V and 5 from J, leaving 13 bases between them. In DNA form, the CDR3 reads TGTGCCAGCAGCTTCGCGGGGGCCGGGGAGACCCAGTACTTC. Protein sequence: CASSFAGAGETQYF.

This CDR3 reads CASSYAAGGTDTQYF. CDR3 in DNA: TGTGCCAGCAGTTACGCGGCAGGGGGCACAGATACGCAGTATTTT. The chain carries TRBV6-5 and TRBJ2-3, with D perhaps matching TRBD1 (6 bases). This CDR3 contains 15 residues. V was cut by 2 bases and J by 1 base, with 10 bases left in between. Looked up from germline, CDR1 is MNHEY and CDR2 is SVGAGI.

This clone was observed a single time. This rearrangement joins TRBV7-9 to TRBJ2-6, with TRBD1 matching over 7 bases. The CDR3 runs 16 residues. With V trimmed by 5 bases and J by 2 bases, 6 bases remained unmatched. Germline loops: CDR1 SEHNR, CDR2 FQNEAQ (reference sequence). Here the CDR3 DNA reads TGTGCCAGCAGCAACCCTAGGGGGCCTGGGGCCAACGTCCTGACTTTC. This gives the protein CASSNPRGPGANVLTF.

The V call is TRBV6-1, the J call TRBJ2-7; a weak D match, TRBD1 (5 bases). This CDR3 has 15 residues. Germline V gene lookup returns CDR1 MNHNS and CDR2 SASEGT. V was pared by 6 bases and J by 6 bases, with 21 bases between. The DNA for the CDR3 is TGTGCCAGCAGCCCAGATACGGCAGGGAATCGCGAGCAGTACTTC. The encoded protein is CASSPDTAGNREQYF.